This T cell receptor (beta chain) was sequenced for a study of blood T cell repertoires in COVID-19. From germline, CDR1 is SGHTA and CDR2 FQGTGA. The V gene end was trimmed by 5 bases and the J gene end by 1 base; junction bases not matched to a gene: 1. This CDR3 region has 13 residues. The data were produced by immunoSEQ multiplex PCR, yet TCRdb's version contains in-frame clones alone and is incomplete. The sample includes approximately 160,000 clones, over 75% of them seen just once. This receptor was taken from a man aged 70-80 years with acute or convalescent COVID-19. The sample taken for sequencing was peripheral blood. V and J are TRBV7-3 and TRBJ2-7; 8 positions agree with TRBD1. This CDR3 is CASSRDRSYEQYF. For the CDR3, the DNA is TGTGCCAGCAGCCGGGACAGGTCCTACGAGCAGTACTTC.